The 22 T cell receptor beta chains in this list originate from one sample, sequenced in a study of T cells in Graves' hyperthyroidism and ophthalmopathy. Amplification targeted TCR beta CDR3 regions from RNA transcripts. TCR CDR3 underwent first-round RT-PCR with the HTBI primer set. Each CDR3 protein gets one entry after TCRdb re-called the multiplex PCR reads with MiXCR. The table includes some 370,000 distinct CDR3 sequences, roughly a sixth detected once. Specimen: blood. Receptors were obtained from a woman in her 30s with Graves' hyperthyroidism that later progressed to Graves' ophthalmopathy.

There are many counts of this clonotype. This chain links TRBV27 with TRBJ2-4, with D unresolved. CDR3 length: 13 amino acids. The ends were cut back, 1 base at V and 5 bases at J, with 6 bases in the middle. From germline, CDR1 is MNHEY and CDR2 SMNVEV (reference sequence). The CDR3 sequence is CASSLLGENIQYF. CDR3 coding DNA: TGTGCCAGCAGTTTATTGGGCGAAAACATTCAGTACTTC.

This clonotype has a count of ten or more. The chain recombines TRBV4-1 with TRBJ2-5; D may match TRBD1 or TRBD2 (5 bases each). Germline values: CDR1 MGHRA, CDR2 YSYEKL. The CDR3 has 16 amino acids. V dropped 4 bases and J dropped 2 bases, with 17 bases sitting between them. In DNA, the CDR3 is TGCGCCAGCAGCCCGTTCGGGGATGGGGGTCAAGAGACCCAGTACTTC. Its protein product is CASSPFGDGGQETQYF.

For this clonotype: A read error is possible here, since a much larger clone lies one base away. Written as DNA, the CDR3 is TGTGCCGGCAGTCCAATGGGGAGGGAAGAGACCCAGTACTTC. This gives the protein CAGSPMGREETQYF. This chain uses TRBV27 with TRBJ2-5; 7 bases line up with TRBD2. Germline V gene lookup returns CDR1 MNHEY and CDR2 SMNVEV (reference sequence). CDR3 length: 14 amino acids.

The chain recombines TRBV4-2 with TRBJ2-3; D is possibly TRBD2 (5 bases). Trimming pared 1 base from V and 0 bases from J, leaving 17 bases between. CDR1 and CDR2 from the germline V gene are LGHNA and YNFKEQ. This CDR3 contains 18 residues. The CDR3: CASSQVRTRAKSTDTQYF. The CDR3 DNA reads TGTGCCAGCAGCCAAGTTCGGACGAGGGCGAAGAGCACAGATACGCAGTATTTT.

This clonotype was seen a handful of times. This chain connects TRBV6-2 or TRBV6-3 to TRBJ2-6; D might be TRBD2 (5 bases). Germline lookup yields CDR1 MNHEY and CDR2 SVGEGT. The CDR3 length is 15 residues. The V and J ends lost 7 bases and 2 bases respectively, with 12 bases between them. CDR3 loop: CASTTRVTGANVLTF. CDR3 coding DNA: TGTGCCAGCACCACGAGGGTAACTGGGGCCAACGTCCTGACTTTC.

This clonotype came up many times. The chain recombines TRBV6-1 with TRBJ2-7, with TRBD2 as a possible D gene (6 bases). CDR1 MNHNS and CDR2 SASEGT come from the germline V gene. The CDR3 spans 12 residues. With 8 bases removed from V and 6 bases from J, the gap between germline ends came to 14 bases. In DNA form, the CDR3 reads TGTGCCAGCGCGGGACTCTATCGCGAGCAGTACTTC. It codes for CASAGLYREQYF.

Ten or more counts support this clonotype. In DNA form, the CDR3 reads TGTGCCAGCAGTTACTGGGCAGACACTAGCGGGCAAACTGGAGGGCAGTACTTC. Amino acids: CASSYWADTSGQTGGQYF. The chain links TRBV6-6 to TRBJ2-7; 9 bases line up with TRBD2. The CDR3 has 18 residues. Germline V gene lookup returns CDR1 MNHNY and CDR2 SVGAGI (reference sequence). V shed 1 base, J shed 9 bases, and the junction held 19 bases outside the gene matches.

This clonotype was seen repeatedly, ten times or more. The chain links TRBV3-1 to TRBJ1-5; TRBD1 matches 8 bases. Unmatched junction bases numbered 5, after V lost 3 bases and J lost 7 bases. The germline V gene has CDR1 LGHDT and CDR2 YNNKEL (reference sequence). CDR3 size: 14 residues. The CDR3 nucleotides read TGTGCCAGCAGCCACGGACAGGGTCTACAGCCCCAGCATTTT. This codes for CASSHGQGLQPQHF.

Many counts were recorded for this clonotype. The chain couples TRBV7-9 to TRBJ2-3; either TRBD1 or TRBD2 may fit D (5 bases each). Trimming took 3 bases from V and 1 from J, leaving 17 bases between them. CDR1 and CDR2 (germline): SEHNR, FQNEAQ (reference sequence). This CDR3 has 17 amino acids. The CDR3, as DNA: TGTGCCAGCAGCTTCATGGCTAGCTGGGGCGGCACAGATACGCAGTATTTT. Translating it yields CASSFMASWGGTDTQYF. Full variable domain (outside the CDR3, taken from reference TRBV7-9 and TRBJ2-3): DTGVSQNPRHKITKRGQNVTFRCDPISEHNRLYWYRQTLGQGPEFLTYFQNEAQLEKSRLLSDRFSAERPKGSFSTLEIQRTEQGDSAMYLCASSFMASWGGTDTQYFGPGTRLTVL.

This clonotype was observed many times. CDR3 sequence: CASSLLLAGGDEQFF. In nucleotides, the CDR3 is TGTGCCAGCAGCTTGCTGCTAGCGGGGGGCGATGAGCAGTTCTTC. The J gene is TRBJ2-1, the V gene TRBV5-5; 11 positions agree with TRBD2. Germline V gene data show CDR1 as SGHKS and CDR2 as YYEKEE (reference sequence). This CDR3 comprises 15 residues. V was clipped by 1 base and J by 8 bases; unmatched bases: 5.

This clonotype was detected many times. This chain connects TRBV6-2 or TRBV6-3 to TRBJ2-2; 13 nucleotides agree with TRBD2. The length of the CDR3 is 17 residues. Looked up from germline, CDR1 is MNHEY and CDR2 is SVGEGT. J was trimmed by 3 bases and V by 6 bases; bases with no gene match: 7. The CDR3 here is CASSRTSGGYYTGELFF. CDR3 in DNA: TGTGCCAGCAGCCGGACTAGCGGGGGCTACTACACCGGGGAGCTGTTTTTT.

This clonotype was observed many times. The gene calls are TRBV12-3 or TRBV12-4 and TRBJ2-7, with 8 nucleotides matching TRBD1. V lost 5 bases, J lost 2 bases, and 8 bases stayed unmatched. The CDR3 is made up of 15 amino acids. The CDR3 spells CASSGPGTGAYEQYF. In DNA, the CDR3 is TGTGCCAGCAGTGGCCCCGGGACAGGAGCCTACGAGCAGTACTTC.

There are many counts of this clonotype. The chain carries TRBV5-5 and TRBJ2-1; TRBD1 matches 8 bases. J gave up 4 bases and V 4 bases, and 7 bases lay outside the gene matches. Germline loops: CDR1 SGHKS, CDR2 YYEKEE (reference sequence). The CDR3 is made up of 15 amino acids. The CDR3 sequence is CASSRTGGHYNEQFF. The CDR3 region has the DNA TGTGCCAGCAGCAGAACAGGGGGTCATTACAATGAGCAGTTCTTC.

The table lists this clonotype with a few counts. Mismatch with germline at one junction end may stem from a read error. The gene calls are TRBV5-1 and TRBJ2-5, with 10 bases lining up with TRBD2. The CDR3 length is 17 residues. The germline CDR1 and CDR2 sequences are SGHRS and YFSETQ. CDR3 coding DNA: TGCGCCAGCAGCTTGGGGCTAGCGGGAGTCCCCCAAGAGACCCGGTACTTC. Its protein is CASSLGLAGVPQETRYF.

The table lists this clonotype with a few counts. The CDR3 bases are TGTGCCAGCAGCGGTCGACAGGGGTACACTGGGGCCAACGTCCTGACTTTC. It encodes CASSGRQGYTGANVLTF. V usage is TRBV3-1 and J usage is TRBJ2-6, with 8 bases fitting TRBD1. CDR1 LGHDT and CDR2 YNNKEL come from the germline V gene (reference sequence). The length of the CDR3 is 17 residues. The V segment lost 5 bases and the J segment 2 bases; nucleotides outside the gene matches: 8. The variable domain in full, completed from reference TRBV3-1 and TRBJ2-6, reads DTAVSQTPKYLVTQMGNDKSIKCEQNLGHDTMYWYKQDSKKFLKIMFSYNNKELIINETVPNRFSPKSPDKAHLNLHINSLELGDSAVYFCASSGRQGYTGANVLTFGAGSRLTVL.

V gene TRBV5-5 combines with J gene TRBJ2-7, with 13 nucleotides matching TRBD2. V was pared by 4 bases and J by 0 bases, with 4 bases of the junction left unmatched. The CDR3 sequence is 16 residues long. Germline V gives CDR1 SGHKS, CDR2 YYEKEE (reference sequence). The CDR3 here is CASSRGLAGFSYEQYF. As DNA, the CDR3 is TGTGCCAGCAGCAGGGGACTAGCGGGGTTCTCCTACGAGCAGTACTTC.

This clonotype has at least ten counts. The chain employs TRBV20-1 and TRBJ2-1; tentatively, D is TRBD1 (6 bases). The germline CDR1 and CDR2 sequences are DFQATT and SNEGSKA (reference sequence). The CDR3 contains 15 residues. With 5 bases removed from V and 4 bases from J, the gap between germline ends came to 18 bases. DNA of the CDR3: TGCAGTGCTTCCGTCTATGGGGGCCAATACAATGAGCAGTTCTTC. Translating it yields CSASVYGGQYNEQFF.

The CDR3 loop reads CASSEYSGGAGTDTQYF. Written as DNA, the CDR3 is TGTGCCAGCAGTGAATATAGCGGGGGGGCTGGCACAGATACGCAGTATTTT. This rearrangement joins TRBV25-1 to TRBJ2-3; 11 nucleotides match TRBD2. Per the germline V gene, CDR1 is MGHDK and CDR2 is SYGVNS. The trim removed 0 bases at V and 1 base at J, leaving 3 bases unmatched. The CDR3 totals 17 residues.

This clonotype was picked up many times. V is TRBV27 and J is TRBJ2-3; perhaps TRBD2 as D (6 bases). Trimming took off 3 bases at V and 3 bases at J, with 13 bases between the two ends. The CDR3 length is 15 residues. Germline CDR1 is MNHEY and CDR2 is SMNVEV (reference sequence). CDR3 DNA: TGTGCCAGCAGTTTTGTGGGAGGAGGGACAGATACGCAGTATTTT. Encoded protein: CASSFVGGGTDTQYF.

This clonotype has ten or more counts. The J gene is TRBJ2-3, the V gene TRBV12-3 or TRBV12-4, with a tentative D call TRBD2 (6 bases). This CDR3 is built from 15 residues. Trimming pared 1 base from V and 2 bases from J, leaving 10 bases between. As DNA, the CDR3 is TGTGCCAGCAGTTTAGGGGTAGCGGTCACAGATACGCAGTATTTT. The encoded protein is CASSLGVAVTDTQYF.

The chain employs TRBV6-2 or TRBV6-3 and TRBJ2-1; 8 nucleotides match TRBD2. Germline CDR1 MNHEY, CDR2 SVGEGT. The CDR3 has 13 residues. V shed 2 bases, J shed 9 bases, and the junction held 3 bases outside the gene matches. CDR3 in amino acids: CASSYTGGGEQFF. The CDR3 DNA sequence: TGTGCCAGCAGTTACACGGGAGGGGGTGAGCAGTTCTTC.

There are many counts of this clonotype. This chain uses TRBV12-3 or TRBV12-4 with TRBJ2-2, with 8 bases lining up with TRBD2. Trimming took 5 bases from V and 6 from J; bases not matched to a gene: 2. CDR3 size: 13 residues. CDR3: CASSRGGPGELFF. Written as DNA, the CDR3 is TGTGCCAGCAGTCGGGGGGGCCCCGGGGAGCTGTTTTTT.